One T cell receptor beta chain is described in this entry. Generated by immunoSEQ multiplex PCR, the TCRdb table keeps only in-frame clones and is missing some. The table lists 100,000 or so clones, 70% to 80% of them singletons. This sample stems from a study of blood T cell repertoires in COVID-19. About the study: Samples representing acute and convalescent COVID-19 were sourced from the United States, Italy and Spain.

This CDR3 is built from 15 residues. Trimming removed 5 bases from V and 6 bases from J; junction bases left unmatched: 11. Germline V CDR1 and CDR2: SGHNT, YENEEA. The chain has TRBV11-3 and TRBJ2-7; 9 nucleotides agree with TRBD1. The clonotype was recovered from a human donor in a cohort sampled during active COVID-19. Sequencing was performed on peripheral blood. The CDR3 bases are TGTGCCAGCAGCCTAGTCCCGGGACAGGGCTCCGAGCAGTACTTC. It encodes CASSLVPGQGSEQYF.